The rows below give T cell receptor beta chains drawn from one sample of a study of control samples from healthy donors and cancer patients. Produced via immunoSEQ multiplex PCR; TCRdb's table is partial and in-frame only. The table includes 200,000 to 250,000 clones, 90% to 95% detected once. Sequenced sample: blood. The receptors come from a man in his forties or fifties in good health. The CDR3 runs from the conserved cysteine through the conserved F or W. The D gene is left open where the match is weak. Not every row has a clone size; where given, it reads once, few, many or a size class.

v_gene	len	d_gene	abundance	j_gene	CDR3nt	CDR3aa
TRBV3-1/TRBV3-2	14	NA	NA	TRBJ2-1	TGTGCCAGCAGACGAACAGGAACATACAATGAGCAGTTCTTC	CASRRTGTYNEQFF
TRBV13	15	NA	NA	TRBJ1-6	TGTGCCAGCAGCCCGACGCGGGGGAGGTATTCACCCCTCCACTTT	CASSPTRGRYSPLHF
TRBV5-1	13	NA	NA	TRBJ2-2	TGCGCCAGCAGCCCCCGACATACCGGGGAGCTGTTTTTT	CASSPRHTGELFF
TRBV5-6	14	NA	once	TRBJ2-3	TGTGCCAGCGGACCGAGAGCCCAGCAGGGTACGCAGTATTTT	CASGPRAQQGTQYF
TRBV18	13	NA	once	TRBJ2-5	TGTGCCAGCTCACCACCCAGCGGGGAGACCCAGTACTTC	CASSPPSGETQYF
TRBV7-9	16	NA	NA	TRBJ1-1	TGTGCCAGCAGCTTATGGTTGGGGGTCCTCAACACTGAAGCTTTCTTT	CASSLWLGVLNTEAFF
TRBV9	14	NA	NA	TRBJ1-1	TGTGCCAGCAGCGTATCGGGGGGGAACACTGAAGCTTTCTTT	CASSVSGGNTEAFF
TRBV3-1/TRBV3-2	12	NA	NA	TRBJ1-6	TGTGCCAGCAGCCTTCAGGGAGAGGTCCTCCACTTT	CASSLQGEVLHF
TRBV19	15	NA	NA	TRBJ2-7	TGTGCCAGTAGTACCCATAGAGGGGGTCTGGGCGAGCAGTACTTC	CASSTHRGGLGEQYF
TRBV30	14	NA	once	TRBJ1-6	TGTGCCTGGAGTTTCGGCGCCAGAAATTCACCCCTCCACTTT	CAWSFGARNSPLHF
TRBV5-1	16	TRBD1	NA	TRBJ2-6	TGCGCCAGCAGCGCACAGGGGGCGACTGGGGCCAACGTCCTGACTTTC	CASSAQGATGANVLTF
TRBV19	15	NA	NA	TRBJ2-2	TGTGCCAGTAGTATTATAAGGATTAGCACCGGGGAGCTGTTTTTT	CASSIIRISTGELFF
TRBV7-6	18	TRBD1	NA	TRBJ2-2	TGTGCCAGCAGCTTAGCGCTCAGGCAGGGGGCTGGAACCGGGGAGCTGTTTTTT	CASSLALRQGAGTGELFF
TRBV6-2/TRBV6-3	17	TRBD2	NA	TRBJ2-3	TGTGCCAGCAGTTATCCTAGCGGGGCGGGGATCACAGATACGCAGTATTTT	CASSYPSGAGITDTQYF
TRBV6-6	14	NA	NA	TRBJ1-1	TGTGCCAGCAGTTCTTTAGGGTTGGGAACTGAAGCTTTCTTT	CASSSLGLGTEAFF
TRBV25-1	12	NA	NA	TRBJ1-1	TGTGCCAGCCTAGGAATGAACACTGAAGCTTTCTTT	CASLGMNTEAFF
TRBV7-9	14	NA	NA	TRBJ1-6	TGTGCCAGCAGCCCCGGAACTTATAATTCACCCCTCCACTTT	CASSPGTYNSPLHF
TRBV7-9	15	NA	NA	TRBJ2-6	TGTGCCAGCAGCTTGAGCCTCTCTGGGGCCAACGTCCTGACTTTC	CASSLSLSGANVLTF
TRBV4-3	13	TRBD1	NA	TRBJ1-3	TGCGCCAGCAGCCAAGAACAGGGGTACACCATATATTTT	CASSQEQGYTIYF
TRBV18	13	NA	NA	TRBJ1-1	TGTGCCAGCTCACCACTGGGGTACACTGAAGCTTTCTTT	CASSPLGYTEAFF
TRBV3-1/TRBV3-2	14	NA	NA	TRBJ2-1	TGTGCCAGCAGCCCCTCTAAGGGGTTCAATGAGCAGTTCTTC	CASSPSKGFNEQFF
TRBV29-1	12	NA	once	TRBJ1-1	TGCAGCGTTGACCAGAGGGGGGTGGGAGCTTTCTTT	CSVDQRGVGAFF
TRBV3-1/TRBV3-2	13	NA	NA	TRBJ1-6	TGTGCCAGCAGCCAAGGCAGTCCTTCACCCCTCCACTTT	CASSQGSPSPLHF
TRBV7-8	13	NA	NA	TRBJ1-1	TGTGCCAGCAGCTTAGCGCGCGGCACTGAAGCTTTCTTT	CASSLARGTEAFF
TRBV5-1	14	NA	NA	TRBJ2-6	TGCGCCAGCCTGGAGAGCTCTGGGGCCAACGTCCTGACTTTC	CASLESSGANVLTF
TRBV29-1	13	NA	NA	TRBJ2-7	TGCAGCGTATATGACAGGAACGCCTACGAGCAGTACTTC	CSVYDRNAYEQYF
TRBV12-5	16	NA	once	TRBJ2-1	TGTGCTAGTGTCCCTGGGGCCCTAATTAGTACCAATGAGCAGTTCTTC	CASVPGALISTNEQFF
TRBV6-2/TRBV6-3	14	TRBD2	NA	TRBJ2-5	TGTGCCAGCAGTTACTCGCGGGGGGGTGTGACCCAGTACTTC	CASSYSRGGVTQYF
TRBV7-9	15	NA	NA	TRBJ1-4	TGTGCCAGCAGCGCGGGGGGTCAGGGAAATGAAAAACTGTTTTTT	CASSAGGQGNEKLFF
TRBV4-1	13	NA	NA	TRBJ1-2	TGCGCCAGCAGCCAAGAGTGGGGGCATGGCTACACCTTC	CASSQEWGHGYTF
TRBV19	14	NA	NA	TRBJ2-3	TGTGCCAGCTTGGCGGGGAAGTATACAGATACGCAGTATTTT	CASLAGKYTDTQYF
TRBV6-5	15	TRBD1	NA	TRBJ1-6	TGTGCCAGCAGTTACGGACAGGGAACATGGTCACCCCTCCACTTT	CASSYGQGTWSPLHF
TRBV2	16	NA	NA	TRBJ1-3	TGTGCCAGCACCGAAGCTTTCGCCCTCTCTGGAAACACCATATATTTT	CASTEAFALSGNTIYF
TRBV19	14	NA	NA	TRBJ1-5	TGTGCCAGTAGTGGGGGCAGGGACAATCAGCCCCAGCATTTT	CASSGGRDNQPQHF
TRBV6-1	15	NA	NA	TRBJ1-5	TGTGCCAGCAGTGAAATATATGGCCTCAATCAGCCCCAGCATTTT	CASSEIYGLNQPQHF
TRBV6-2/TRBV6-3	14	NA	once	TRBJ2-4	TGTGCCAGCAGTAAGGGAGTAGCCAAAAACATTCAGTACTTC	CASSKGVAKNIQYF
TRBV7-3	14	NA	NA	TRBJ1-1	TGTGCCAGCAGCTTAGAACAGCTGAACACTGAAGCTTTCTTT	CASSLEQLNTEAFF
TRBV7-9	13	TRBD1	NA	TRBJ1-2	TGTGCCAGCAGCCCGGACAGGGCCTATGGCTACACCTTC	CASSPDRAYGYTF
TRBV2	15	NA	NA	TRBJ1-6	TGTGCCAGCAGTTACGACAGGCAGATGAATTCACCCCTCCACTTT	CASSYDRQMNSPLHF
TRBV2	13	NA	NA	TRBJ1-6	TGTGCCAGCACTGGGGGATCGGATTCACCCCTCCACTTT	CASTGGSDSPLHF